This is a list of T cell receptor beta chains from one sample in a study of blood T cell repertoires in COVID-19. The table came from immunoSEQ multiplex PCR; TCRdb's copy has only in-frame clones and leaves some out. The sample lists hundreds of thousands of clones, nearly 90% occurring once. The sequencing input was PBMCs or T cells enriched from blood (not recorded which). The receptor source for this set is a woman aged 25 to 45 who had recovered from COVID-19. The CDR3 runs from the conserved cysteine through the conserved F or W. The order of the fields is clone size, D gene, V gene, J gene, CDR3 DNA, CDR3 protein. A D gene is named only where the DNA matches it firmly. Clone size is shown for a subset of rows, as once, few, many or a class of expanded clone.

size: .
D: .
V: TRBV2
J: TRBJ2-7
DNA: TGTGCCAGCAGTGCAGGGAGGAGGGGGTACTTC
CDR3: CASSAGRRGYF

size: once
D: .
V: TRBV12-1
J: TRBJ1-5
DNA: TGTGCCAGCAGCGACCCCCACCAGGGTCAGCCCCAGCATTTT
CDR3: CASSDPHQGQPQHF

size: .
D: .
V: TRBV28
J: TRBJ1-2
DNA: TGTGCCAGCAGTTTAAGTATTCGGGCAGGGTATGGCTACACCTTC
CDR3: CASSLSIRAGYGYTF

size: .
D: .
V: TRBV5-1
J: TRBJ1-1
DNA: TGCGCCAGCAGCTTGGCTCTTCCGGGAGGGACTGAAGCTTTCTTT
CDR3: CASSLALPGGTEAFF

size: .
D: TRBD2
V: TRBV5-1
J: TRBJ2-1
DNA: TGCGCCAGCAGCTTGGGGGCCGGCGGGAGGTCCTACAATGAGCAGTTCTTC
CDR3: CASSLGAGGRSYNEQFF

size: .
D: TRBD1
V: TRBV6-2/TRBV6-3
J: TRBJ2-1
DNA: TGTGCCAGCAGCCTACGACAGGGCGTTTCCTACAATGAGCAGTTCTTC
CDR3: CASSLRQGVSYNEQFF

size: once
D: TRBD1
V: TRBV10-3
J: TRBJ1-1
DNA: TGTGCCATCAGTGAGAGGGGGCTAGGCACTGAAGCTTTCTTT
CDR3: CAISERGLGTEAFF

size: .
D: .
V: TRBV2
J: TRBJ1-3
DNA: TGTGCCAGCCAGAAAGGCAGGGAGGCCAACACCATATATTTT
CDR3: CASQKGREANTIYF

size: .
D: TRBD1
V: TRBV27
J: TRBJ1-1
DNA: TGTGCCAGCAGTCCGGGACAGCGGAACACTGAAGCTTTCTTT
CDR3: CASSPGQRNTEAFF

size: .
D: .
V: TRBV13
J: TRBJ1-5
DNA: TGTGCCAGCAGCCCAAGGGCGGGGGGAGGAAGAAATCAGCCCCAGCATTTT
CDR3: CASSPRAGGGRNQPQHF

size: .
D: .
V: TRBV3-1/TRBV3-2
J: TRBJ2-2
DNA: TGTGCCAGCATCCTAAGGGGGACCGGGGAGCTGTTTTTT
CDR3: CASILRGTGELFF

size: .
D: .
V: TRBV3-1/TRBV3-2
J: TRBJ1-6
DNA: TGTGCCAGCAGCTTGGGGGGGAACAATTCACCCCTCCACTTT
CDR3: CASSLGGNNSPLHF

size: .
D: .
V: TRBV5-5
J: TRBJ2-7
DNA: TGTGCCAGCAGCCCGGAGGGCAGGGTCTACGAGCAGTACTTC
CDR3: CASSPEGRVYEQYF

size: once
D: TRBD2
V: TRBV27
J: TRBJ2-1
DNA: TGTGCCAGCAGTTTCCGCGGGACTAGCGGTGTCCCCGGGTACAATGAGCAGTTCTTC
CDR3: CASSFRGTSGVPGYNEQFF

size: .
D: TRBD1
V: TRBV4-1
J: TRBJ2-7
DNA: TGCGCCAGCAGCCAACGGACAGGGGCCTTCTACGAGCAGTACTTC
CDR3: CASSQRTGAFYEQYF

size: .
D: .
V: TRBV24-1
J: TRBJ1-5
DNA: TGTGCCACCAGTGAACAGGCTAGCAATCAGCCCCAGCATTTT
CDR3: CATSEQASNQPQHF

size: .
D: .
V: TRBV28
J: TRBJ2-3
DNA: TGTGCCAGCAGTCCCACGCCTCTAAGGACAATGGGCGCAGATACGCAGTATTTT
CDR3: CASSPTPLRTMGADTQYF

size: .
D: TRBD1
V: TRBV5-1
J: TRBJ2-1
DNA: TGCGCCAGCAGCCCTTACAGACAGGGGGCGGGCAATGAGCAGTTCTTC
CDR3: CASSPYRQGAGNEQFF

size: once
D: TRBD2
V: TRBV7-2
J: TRBJ2-3
DNA: TGTGCCAGCAGCCCAGGGACTAGCGGGAGTACAGATACGCAGTATTTT
CDR3: CASSPGTSGSTDTQYF

size: .
D: .
V: TRBV30
J: TRBJ1-5
DNA: TGTGCCTGGAGGGCGGGGAGCAATCAGCCCCAGCATTTT
CDR3: CAWRAGSNQPQHF

size: .
D: TRBD1
V: TRBV13
J: TRBJ2-1
DNA: TGTGCCAGCAGCTTTTCGCTTACCAACAGGGGCAATGAGCAGTTCTTC
CDR3: CASSFSLTNRGNEQFF

size: .
D: .
V: TRBV29-1
J: TRBJ1-1
DNA: TGCAGCGTTGAAAAAGGCAGAGGGCTCTCATCCATGAACACTGAAGCTTTCTTT
CDR3: CSVEKGRGLSSMNTEAFF

size: .
D: .
V: TRBV9
J: TRBJ1-2
DNA: TGTGCCAGCGGGCCCGACTACGTTCGGGGTGGCTATGGCTACACCTTC
CDR3: CASGPDYVRGGYGYTF

size: once
D: .
V: TRBV4-3
J: TRBJ1-3
DNA: TGCGCCAGCAGCCAAGATCTTACCGGTTTACGCAGGGTGCCCGTGAACACCATATATTTT
CDR3: CASSQDLTGLRRVPVNTIYF

size: .
D: .
V: TRBV5-1
J: TRBJ2-2
DNA: TGCGCCAGCGGCCACCCCCTTGACACCGGGGAGCTGTTTTTT
CDR3: CASGHPLDTGELFF

size: .
D: .
V: TRBV19
J: TRBJ2-7
DNA: TGTGCCAGTAGTACCGGACTGTACTACGAGCAGTACTTC
CDR3: CASSTGLYYEQYF

size: .
D: .
V: TRBV19
J: TRBJ2-5
DNA: TGTGCCAGTAGTATTGAGGAGACCCAGTACTTC
CDR3: CASSIEETQYF

size: .
D: TRBD1
V: TRBV19
J: TRBJ1-1
DNA: TGTGCCAGCCACAGGGGAAGCACTGAAGCTTTCTTT
CDR3: CASHRGSTEAFF

size: .
D: .
V: TRBV9
J: TRBJ2-7
DNA: TGTGCCAGCAGCCTGAGGTCTGGGGGGATCTCCTACGAGCAGTACTTC
CDR3: CASSLRSGGISYEQYF

size: once
D: .
V: TRBV7-9
J: TRBJ1-2
DNA: TGTGCCAGCAGCACACCCGGGGGGTTCTATGGCTACACCTTC
CDR3: CASSTPGGFYGYTF

size: .
D: .
V: TRBV25-1
J: TRBJ1-1
DNA: TGTGCCAGTAAGTTCGAGGGTATCGGTATAGGCACTGAAGCTTTCTTT
CDR3: CASKFEGIGIGTEAFF

size: .
D: TRBD1
V: TRBV27
J: TRBJ1-5
DNA: TGTGCCAGCAGTTCTATGGACAGGGGAAGGAATCAGCCCCAGCATTTT
CDR3: CASSSMDRGRNQPQHF

size: few
D: .
V: TRBV12-3/TRBV12-4
J: TRBJ1-2
DNA: TGTGCCAGCAGTCCCCTTTTCGAGGGATTTGGGACCTTC
CDR3: CASSPLFEGFGTF

size: .
D: .
V: TRBV3-1/TRBV3-2
J: TRBJ2-7
DNA: TGTGCCAGCAGCCAAGTTGGAGCAGCAGCCTACGAGCAGTACTTC
CDR3: CASSQVGAAAYEQYF

size: .
D: TRBD1
V: TRBV5-1
J: TRBJ1-3
DNA: TGCGCCAGCAGTTCTGAGACAGGGGGCCCTGGAAACACCATATATTTT
CDR3: CASSSETGGPGNTIYF

size: .
D: .
V: TRBV7-2
J: TRBJ1-4
DNA: TGTGCCAGCAGCTTAGAGGGGGCAACTAATGAAAAACTGTTTTTT
CDR3: CASSLEGATNEKLFF

size: .
D: .
V: TRBV9
J: TRBJ2-7
DNA: TGTGCCAGCAGCGCCTCAGGGCCACGGCAGTACTTC
CDR3: CASSASGPRQYF

size: .
D: .
V: TRBV9
J: TRBJ2-2
DNA: TGTGCCAGCAGCGTACCGGGATCGAACACCGGGGAGCTGTTTTTT
CDR3: CASSVPGSNTGELFF

size: .
D: TRBD2
V: TRBV2
J: TRBJ2-7
DNA: TGTGCCAGCAGGGGGGGGGAGCAGTACTTC
CDR3: CASRGGEQYF

size: .
D: TRBD2
V: TRBV9
J: TRBJ2-7
DNA: TGTGCCAGCAGCGCGTCCGGGACTAGTCGCCACGAGCAGTACTTC
CDR3: CASSASGTSRHEQYF

size: .
D: TRBD2
V: TRBV6-2/TRBV6-3
J: TRBJ2-1
DNA: TGTGCCAGCAGTTTTAGCGGGGACTTCAATGAGCAGTTCTTC
CDR3: CASSFSGDFNEQFF

size: .
D: .
V: TRBV11-3
J: TRBJ1-1
DNA: TGTGCCAGCAGCTTAGCTGGGGGCAGTGAAGCTTTCTTT
CDR3: CASSLAGGSEAFF

size: .
D: TRBD2
V: TRBV5-1
J: TRBJ2-3
DNA: TGCGCCAGCAGCTTGGTGGGTAGCGGGACGGATACGCAGTATTTT
CDR3: CASSLVGSGTDTQYF

size: few
D: TRBD1
V: TRBV11-2
J: TRBJ1-1
DNA: TGTGCCAGCAGCTTAGTAATCGGTGTTAAGGGGGCTCCCAACACTGAAGCTTTCTTT
CDR3: CASSLVIGVKGAPNTEAFF

size: .
D: .
V: TRBV27
J: TRBJ2-6
DNA: TGTGCCAGCAGTCAAACCACAGCCTCTGGGGCCAACGTCCTGACTTTC
CDR3: CASSQTTASGANVLTF

size: .
D: TRBD2
V: TRBV5-4
J: TRBJ2-1
DNA: TGTGCCAGCAGCTTGGCCAAGGGACTAGTGAGTGAGCAGTTCTTC
CDR3: CASSLAKGLVSEQFF

size: .
D: .
V: TRBV3-1/TRBV3-2
J: TRBJ2-3
DNA: TGTGCCAGCAGCCAGACAGATACTAGCACAGATACGCAGTATTTT
CDR3: CASSQTDTSTDTQYF

size: .
D: TRBD1
V: TRBV7-9
J: TRBJ1-1
DNA: TGTGCCAGCAGCTTACCAACAGGGGCCCCCACTGAAGCTTTCTTT
CDR3: CASSLPTGAPTEAFF

size: few
D: .
V: TRBV29-1
J: TRBJ1-2
DNA: TGCAGCGTTGATACGGGAACTAACTATGGCTACACCTTC
CDR3: CSVDTGTNYGYTF

size: .
D: TRBD1
V: TRBV10-3
J: TRBJ1-1
DNA: TGTGCCATCAGTGAGTCGACTTGGACAGGGAAAAACATGAACACTGAAGCTTTCTTT
CDR3: CAISESTWTGKNMNTEAFF

size: .
D: .
V: TRBV9
J: TRBJ1-1
DNA: TGTGCCAGCAGCGTGAACCATCGGAGCACTGAAGCTTTCTTT
CDR3: CASSVNHRSTEAFF

size: few
D: .
V: TRBV28
J: TRBJ2-3
DNA: TGTGCCAGCAGACCCCCCCGGGACACCGTAGGGACAGATACGCAGTATTTT
CDR3: CASRPPRDTVGTDTQYF

size: .
D: .
V: TRBV7-2
J: TRBJ2-7
DNA: TGTGCCAGCAGCCCGCTAGGGGCGGGGTACGAGCAGTACTTC
CDR3: CASSPLGAGYEQYF

size: .
D: .
V: TRBV19
J: TRBJ2-5
DNA: TGTGCTTCGCGCGGAGAGGGAGAAGAGACCCAGTACTTC
CDR3: CASRGEGEETQYF

size: .
D: TRBD2
V: TRBV7-3
J: TRBJ2-1
DNA: TGTGCCAGCAGCTTTTCCCTAGCGGGGAGGGGTGAGCAGTTCTTC
CDR3: CASSFSLAGRGEQFF

size: .
D: TRBD1
V: TRBV9
J: TRBJ1-6
DNA: TGTGCCAGCAGGCAAGGACAGGATAATTCACCCCTCCACTTT
CDR3: CASRQGQDNSPLHF

size: .
D: .
V: TRBV9
J: TRBJ2-5
DNA: TGTGCCAGCAGCCCAGGCTGGGTGGGGGGACAAGAGACCCAGTACTTC
CDR3: CASSPGWVGGQETQYF

size: .
D: TRBD1
V: TRBV7-2
J: TRBJ2-7
DNA: TGTGCCAGCAGCTCCCGACAGGGTGGGTACGAGCAGTACTTC
CDR3: CASSSRQGGYEQYF

size: .
D: .
V: TRBV28
J: TRBJ1-5
DNA: TGTGCCAGCAGTTTTCCCTACCAGGTGGGCCTGTATAGCAATCAGCCCCAGCATTTT
CDR3: CASSFPYQVGLYSNQPQHF